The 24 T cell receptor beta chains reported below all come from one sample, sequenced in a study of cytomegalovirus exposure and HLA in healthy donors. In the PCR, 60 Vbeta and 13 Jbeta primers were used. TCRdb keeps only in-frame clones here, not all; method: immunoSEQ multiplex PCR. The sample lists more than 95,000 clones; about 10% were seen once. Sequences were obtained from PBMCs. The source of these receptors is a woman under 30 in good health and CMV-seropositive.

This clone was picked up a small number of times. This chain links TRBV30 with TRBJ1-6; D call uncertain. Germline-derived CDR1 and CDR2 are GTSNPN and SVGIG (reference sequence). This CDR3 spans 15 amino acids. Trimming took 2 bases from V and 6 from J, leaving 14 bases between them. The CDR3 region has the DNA TGTGCCTGGAGTAGACCGACATCTCCTAATTCACCCCTCCACTTT. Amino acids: CAWSRPTSPNSPLHF.

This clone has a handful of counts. CDR3 DNA sequence: TGTGCCAGCCGGGACAGGGCTAATGAAAAACTGTTTTTT. Residues: CASRDRANEKLFF. The V call is TRBV2, the J call TRBJ1-4, with 9 bases that match TRBD1. This CDR3 has 13 amino acids. Trimming at V came to 8 bases and at J to 3 bases, leaving 1 base not matched to a gene. Germline V CDR1 and CDR2: SNHLY, FYNNEI.

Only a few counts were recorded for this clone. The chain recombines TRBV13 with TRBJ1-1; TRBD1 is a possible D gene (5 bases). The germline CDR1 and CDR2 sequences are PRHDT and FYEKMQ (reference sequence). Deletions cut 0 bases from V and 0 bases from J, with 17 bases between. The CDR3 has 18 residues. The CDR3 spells CASSLGSKGLLMNTEAFF. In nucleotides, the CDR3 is TGTGCCAGCAGCTTAGGTTCCAAGGGGCTTTTGATGAACACTGAAGCTTTCTTT.

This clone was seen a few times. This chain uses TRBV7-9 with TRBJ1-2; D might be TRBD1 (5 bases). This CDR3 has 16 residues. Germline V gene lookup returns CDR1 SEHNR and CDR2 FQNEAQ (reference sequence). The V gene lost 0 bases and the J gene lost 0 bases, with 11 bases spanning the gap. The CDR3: CASSLARGVTNYGYTF. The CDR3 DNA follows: TGTGCCAGCAGCTTAGCGCGGGGGGTCACTAACTATGGCTACACCTTC.

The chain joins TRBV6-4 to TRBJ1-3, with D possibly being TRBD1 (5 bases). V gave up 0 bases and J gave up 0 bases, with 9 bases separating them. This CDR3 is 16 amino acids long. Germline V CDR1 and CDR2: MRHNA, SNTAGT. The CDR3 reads CASSDSDKSSGNTIYF. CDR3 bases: TGTGCCAGCAGTGACTCGGACAAGAGCTCTGGAAACACCATATATTTT.

This CDR3 is CASGPPQHF. Here the CDR3 DNA reads TGTGCCAGCGGGCCTCCCCAGCATTTT. The chain has TRBV28 and TRBJ1-5, with D unresolved. The CDR3 is made up of 9 amino acids. The ends were cut back, 8 bases at V and 10 bases at J, with 6 bases in the middle. Germline loops: CDR1 MDHEN, CDR2 SYDVKM.

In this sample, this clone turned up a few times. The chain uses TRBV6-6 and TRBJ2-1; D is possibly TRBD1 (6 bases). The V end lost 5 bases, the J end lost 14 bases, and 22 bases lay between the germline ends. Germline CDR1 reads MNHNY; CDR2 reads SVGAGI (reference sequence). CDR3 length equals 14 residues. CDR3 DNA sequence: TGTGCCAGCAGTGAGCGGCTCATACAGGGCTCTGAGTTCTTC. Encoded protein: CASSERLIQGSEFF.

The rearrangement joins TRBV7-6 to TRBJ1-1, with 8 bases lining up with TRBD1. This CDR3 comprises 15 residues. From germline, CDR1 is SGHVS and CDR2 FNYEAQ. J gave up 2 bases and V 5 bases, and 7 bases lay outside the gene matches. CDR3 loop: CASSLMTGANTEAFF. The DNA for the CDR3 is TGTGCCAGCAGCCTTATGACAGGGGCCAACACTGAAGCTTTCTTT.

CDR3 protein: CASSLRTSGQETQYF. CDR3 in DNA: TGTGCCAGCAGCCTTAGGACTAGCGGTCAAGAGACCCAGTACTTC. This rearrangement joins TRBV9 to TRBJ2-5, with 10 nucleotides matching TRBD2. J lost 2 bases, V lost 4 bases, and 5 bases had no gene match. From germline, CDR1 is SGDLS and CDR2 YYNGEE. The CDR3 is 15 amino acids.

CDR3 nucleotides: TGTGCCAGCAGTGAAAATAGTGGAAACACCATATATTTT. The encoded protein is CASSENSGNTIYF. This sequence joins TRBV2 and TRBJ1-3; D unresolved. Per the germline V gene, CDR1 is SNHLY and CDR2 is FYNNEI. This CDR3 spans 13 amino acids. The germline V and J ends were trimmed by 2 bases and 3 bases, with 5 bases remaining between them.

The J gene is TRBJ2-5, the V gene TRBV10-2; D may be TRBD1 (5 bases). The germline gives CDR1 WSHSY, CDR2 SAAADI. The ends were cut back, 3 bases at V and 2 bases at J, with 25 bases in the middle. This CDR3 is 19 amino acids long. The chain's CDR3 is CASSEPNRARVTGQETQYF. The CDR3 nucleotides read TGCGCCAGCAGTGAACCAAATCGAGCTCGGGTTACAGGACAAGAGACCCAGTACTTC.

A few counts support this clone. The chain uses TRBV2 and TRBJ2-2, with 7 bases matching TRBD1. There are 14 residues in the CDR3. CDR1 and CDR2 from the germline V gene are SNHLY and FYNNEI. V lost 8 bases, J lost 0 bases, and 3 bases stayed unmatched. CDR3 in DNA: TGTGCCAGCGGGACAGATGCGAACACCGGGGAGCTGTTTTTT. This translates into CASGTDANTGELFF.

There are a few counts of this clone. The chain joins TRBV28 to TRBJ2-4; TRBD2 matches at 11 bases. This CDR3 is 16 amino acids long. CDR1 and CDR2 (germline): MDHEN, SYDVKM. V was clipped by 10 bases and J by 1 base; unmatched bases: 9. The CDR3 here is CATTSGSGVAKNIQYF. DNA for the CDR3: TGTGCCACCACTAGCGGGAGTGGAGTGGCCAAAAACATTCAGTACTTC.

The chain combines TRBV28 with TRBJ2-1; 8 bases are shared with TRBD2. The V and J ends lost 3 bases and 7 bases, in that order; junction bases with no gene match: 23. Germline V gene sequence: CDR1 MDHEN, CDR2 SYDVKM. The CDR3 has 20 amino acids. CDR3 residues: CASSFSTAGVGIGHRNEQFF. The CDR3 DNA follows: TGTGCCAGCAGTTTTTCGACAGCGGGAGTAGGGATTGGGCACAGAAATGAGCAGTTCTTC. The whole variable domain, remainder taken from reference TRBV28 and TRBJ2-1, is DVKVTQSSRYLVKRTGEKVFLECVQDMDHENMFWYRQDPGLGLRLIYFSYDVKMKEKGDIPEGYSVSREKKERFSLILESASTNQTSMYLCASSFSTAGVGIGHRNEQFFGPGTRLTVL.

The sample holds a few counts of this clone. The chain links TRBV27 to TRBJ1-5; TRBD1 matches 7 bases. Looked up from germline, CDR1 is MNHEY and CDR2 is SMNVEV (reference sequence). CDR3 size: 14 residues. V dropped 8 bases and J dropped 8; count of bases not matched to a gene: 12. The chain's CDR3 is CASDPRGGAEPQHF. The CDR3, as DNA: TGTGCCAGCGACCCGAGAGGGGGCGCAGAGCCCCAGCATTTT.

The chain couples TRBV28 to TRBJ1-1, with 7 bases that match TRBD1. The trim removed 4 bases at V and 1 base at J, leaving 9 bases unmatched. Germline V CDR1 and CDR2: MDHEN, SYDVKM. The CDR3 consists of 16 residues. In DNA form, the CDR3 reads TGTGCCAGCAGTTCGACCCGGACAGGACAGAACACTGAAGCTTTCTTT. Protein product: CASSSTRTGQNTEAFF. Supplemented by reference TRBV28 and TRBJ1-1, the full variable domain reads DVKVTQSSRYLVKRTGEKVFLECVQDMDHENMFWYRQDPGLGLRLIYFSYDVKMKEKGDIPEGYSVSREKKERFSLILESASTNQTSMYLCASSSTRTGQNTEAFFGQGTRLTVV.

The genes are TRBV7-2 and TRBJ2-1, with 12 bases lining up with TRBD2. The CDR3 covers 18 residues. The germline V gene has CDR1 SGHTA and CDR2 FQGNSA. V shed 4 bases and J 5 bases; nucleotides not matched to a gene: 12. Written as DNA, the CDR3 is TGTGCCAGCAGCTCAACCCTAGCGGGAGGGCCTAGAAACAATGAGCAGTTCTTC. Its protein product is CASSSTLAGGPRNNEQFF.

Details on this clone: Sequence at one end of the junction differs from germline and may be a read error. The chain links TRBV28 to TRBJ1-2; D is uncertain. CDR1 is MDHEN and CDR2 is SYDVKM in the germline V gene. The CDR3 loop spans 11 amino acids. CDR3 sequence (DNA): TGTGCCAGTAGTTTTCTGTATGGCTACACCTTC. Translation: CASSFLYGYTF.

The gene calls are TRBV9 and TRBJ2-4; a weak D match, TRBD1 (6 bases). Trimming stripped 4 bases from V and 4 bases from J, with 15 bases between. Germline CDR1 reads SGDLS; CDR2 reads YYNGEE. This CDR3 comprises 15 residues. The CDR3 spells CASSPHSDSKNIQYF. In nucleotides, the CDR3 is TGTGCCAGCAGCCCACATTCGGACAGTAAAAACATTCAGTACTTC. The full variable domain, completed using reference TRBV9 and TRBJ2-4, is DSGVTQTPKHLITATGQRVTLRCSPRSGDLSVYWYQQSLDQGLQFLIQYYNGEERAKGNILERFSAQQFPDLHSELNLSSLELGDSALYFCASSPHSDSKNIQYFGAGTRLSVL.

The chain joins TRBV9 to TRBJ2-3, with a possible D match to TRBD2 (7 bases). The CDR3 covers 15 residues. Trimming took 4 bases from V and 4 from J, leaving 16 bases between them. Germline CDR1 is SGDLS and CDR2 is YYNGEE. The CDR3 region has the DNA TGTGCCAGCAGCCCTACGGCGGGGGCGGCAGATACGCAGTATTTT. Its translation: CASSPTAGAADTQYF.

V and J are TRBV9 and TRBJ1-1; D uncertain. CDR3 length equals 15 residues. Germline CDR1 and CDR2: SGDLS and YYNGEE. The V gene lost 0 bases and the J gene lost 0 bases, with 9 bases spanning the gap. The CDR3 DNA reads TGTGCCAGCAGCGTAGATCCTAAGATGAACACTGAAGCTTTCTTT. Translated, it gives CASSVDPKMNTEAFF.

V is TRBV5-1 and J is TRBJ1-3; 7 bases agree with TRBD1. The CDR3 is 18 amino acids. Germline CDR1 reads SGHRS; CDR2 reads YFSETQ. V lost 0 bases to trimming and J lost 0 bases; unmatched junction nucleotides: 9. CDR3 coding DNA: TGCGCCAGCAGCTTGGAACCGAGACAGGGCCTCTCTGGAAACACCATATATTTT. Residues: CASSLEPRQGLSGNTIYF.

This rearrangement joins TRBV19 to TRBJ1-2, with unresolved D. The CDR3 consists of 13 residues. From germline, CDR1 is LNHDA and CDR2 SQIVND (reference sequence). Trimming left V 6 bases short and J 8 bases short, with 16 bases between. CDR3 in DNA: TGTGCCAGTAGGTTAAAGGCGTCGGAGGGCTACACCTTC. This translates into CASRLKASEGYTF.

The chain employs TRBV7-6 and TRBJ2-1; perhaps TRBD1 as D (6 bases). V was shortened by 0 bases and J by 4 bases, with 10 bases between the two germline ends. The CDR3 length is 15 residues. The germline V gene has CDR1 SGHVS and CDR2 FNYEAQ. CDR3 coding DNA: TGTGCCAGCAGCTTAGCACAGGGTGCTTACAATGAGCAGTTCTTC. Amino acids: CASSLAQGAYNEQFF.